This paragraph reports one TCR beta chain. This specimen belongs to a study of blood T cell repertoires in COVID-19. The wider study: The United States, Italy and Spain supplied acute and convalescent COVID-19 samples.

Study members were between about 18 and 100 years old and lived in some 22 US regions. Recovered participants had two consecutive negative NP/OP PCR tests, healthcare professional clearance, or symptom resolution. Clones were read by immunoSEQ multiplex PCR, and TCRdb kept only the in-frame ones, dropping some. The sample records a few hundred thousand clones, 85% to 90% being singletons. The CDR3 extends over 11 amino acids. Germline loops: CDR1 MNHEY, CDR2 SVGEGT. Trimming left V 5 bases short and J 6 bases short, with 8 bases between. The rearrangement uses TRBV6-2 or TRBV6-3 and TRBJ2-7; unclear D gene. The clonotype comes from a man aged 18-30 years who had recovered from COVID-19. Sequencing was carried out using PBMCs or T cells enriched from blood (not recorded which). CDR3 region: CASSPLVEQYF. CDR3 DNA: TGTGCCAGCAGTCCACTGGTCGAGCAGTACTTC.